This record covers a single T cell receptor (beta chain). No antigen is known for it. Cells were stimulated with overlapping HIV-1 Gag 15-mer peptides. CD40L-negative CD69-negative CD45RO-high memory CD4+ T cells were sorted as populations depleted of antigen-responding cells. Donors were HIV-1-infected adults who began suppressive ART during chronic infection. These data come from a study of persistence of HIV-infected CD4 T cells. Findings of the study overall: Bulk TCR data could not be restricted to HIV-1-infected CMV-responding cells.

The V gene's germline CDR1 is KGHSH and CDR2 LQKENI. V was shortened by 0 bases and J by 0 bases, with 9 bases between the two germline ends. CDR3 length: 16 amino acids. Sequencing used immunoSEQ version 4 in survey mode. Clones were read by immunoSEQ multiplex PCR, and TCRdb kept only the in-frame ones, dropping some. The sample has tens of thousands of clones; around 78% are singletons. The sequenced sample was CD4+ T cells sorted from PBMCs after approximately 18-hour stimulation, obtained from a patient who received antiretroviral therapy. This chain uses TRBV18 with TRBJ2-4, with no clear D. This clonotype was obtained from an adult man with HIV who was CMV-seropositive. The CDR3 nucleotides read TGTGCCAGCTCACCACCGGAGAAGATAGCCAAAAACATTCAGTACTTC. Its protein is CASSPPEKIAKNIQYF. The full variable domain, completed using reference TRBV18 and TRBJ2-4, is NAGVMQNPRHLVRRRGQEARLRCSPMKGHSHVYWYRQLPEEGLKFMVYLQKENIIDESGMPKERFSAEFPKEGPSILRIQQVVRGDSAAYFCASSPPEKIAKNIQYFGAGTRLSVL.